This TCR beta chain was captured by sequencing in a study of blood T cell repertoires in COVID-19. Study-wide context: Sample material is recorded as cDNA or gDNA derived from T cells, B-cell-depleted T cells, or PBMCs.

Methods used by the authors: Amplifying reference gene primers gave estimates of nucleated cell counts. The data were produced by immunoSEQ multiplex PCR, yet TCRdb's version contains in-frame clones alone and is incomplete. V and J calls and clone size come straight from that table; D and trimming were deduced from the DNA. The sample shows around 300,000 clones, about four fifths of them seen only once. CDR1 and CDR2 from the germline V gene are MGHRA and YSYEKL. V lost 0 bases and J lost 1, with 18 bases in between. This CDR3 comprises 18 residues. This clone was observed once. The sequenced sample consisted of peripheral blood. The V call is TRBV4-1, the J call TRBJ1-1, with a possible D match to TRBD1 (6 bases). The TCR sequence derives from a man aged 25 to 40 with active or convalescent COVID-19. The CDR3 DNA follows: TGCGCCAGCAGCCAAGAATTCAATACTGTCAGGGGGAACACTGAAGCTTTCTTT. It is translated as CASSQEFNTVRGNTEAFF.